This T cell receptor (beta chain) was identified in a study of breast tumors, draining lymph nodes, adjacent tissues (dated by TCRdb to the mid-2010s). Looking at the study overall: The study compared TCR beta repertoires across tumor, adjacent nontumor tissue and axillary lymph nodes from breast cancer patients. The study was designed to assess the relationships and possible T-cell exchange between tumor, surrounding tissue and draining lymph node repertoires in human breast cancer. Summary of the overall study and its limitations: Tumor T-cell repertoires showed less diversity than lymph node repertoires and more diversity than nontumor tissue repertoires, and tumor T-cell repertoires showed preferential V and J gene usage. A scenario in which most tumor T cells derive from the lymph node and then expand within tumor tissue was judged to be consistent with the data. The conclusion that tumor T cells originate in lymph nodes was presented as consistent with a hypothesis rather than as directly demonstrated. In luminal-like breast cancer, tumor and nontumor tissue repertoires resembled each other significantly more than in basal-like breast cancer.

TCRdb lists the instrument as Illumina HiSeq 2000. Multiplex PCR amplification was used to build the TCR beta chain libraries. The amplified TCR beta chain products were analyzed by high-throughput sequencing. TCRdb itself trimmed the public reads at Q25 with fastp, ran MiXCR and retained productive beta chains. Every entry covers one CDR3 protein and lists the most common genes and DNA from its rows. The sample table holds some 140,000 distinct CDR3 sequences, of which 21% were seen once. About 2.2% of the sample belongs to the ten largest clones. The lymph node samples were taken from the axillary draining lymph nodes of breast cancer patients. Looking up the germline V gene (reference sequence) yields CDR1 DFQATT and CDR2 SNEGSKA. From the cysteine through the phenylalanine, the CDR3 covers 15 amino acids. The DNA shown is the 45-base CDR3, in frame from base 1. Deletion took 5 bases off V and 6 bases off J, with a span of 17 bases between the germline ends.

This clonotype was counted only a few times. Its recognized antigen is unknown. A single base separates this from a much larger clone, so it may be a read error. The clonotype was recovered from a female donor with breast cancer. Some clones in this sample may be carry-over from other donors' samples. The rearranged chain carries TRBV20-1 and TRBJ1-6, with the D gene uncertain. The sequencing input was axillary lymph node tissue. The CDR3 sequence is CSADRTYFCNSPLHF. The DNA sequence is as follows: TGCAGTGCTGACCGGACCTATTTCTGTAATTCACCCCTCCACTTT.